This T cell receptor (beta chain) was sequenced in a study of CD8+ T cells in alopecia areata. Trimming removed 8 bases at V and 4 bases at J, with 24 bases between. This CDR3 region has 15 residues. CDR1 is GTSNPN, CDR2 SVGIG, per germline (reference sequence). General study results and limits: Scalp clonality, together with expanded CD8+ clones among the top 100, fell significantly with tofacitinib.

In the case of this clone: Its antigen is currently unknown.

Sequencing templates came from extracted RNA that was reverse transcribed into cDNA. Clones were read by immunoSEQ multiplex PCR, and TCRdb kept only the in-frame ones, dropping some. The data show under 200,000 clones, less than 70% seen once. The sample's treatment: oral pan-JAK inhibitor, 5-10 mg twice daily. The V call is TRBV30, the J call TRBJ2-7; no definite D call. The origin of this receptor is a human donor with alopecia areata. This sample comprised CD4+ T cells sorted from blood, obtained at week 4, from a patient treated with tofacitinib. CDR3: CAGESGEKGAYEQYF. The CDR3 DNA is TGTGCCGGGGAATCTGGGGAAAAGGGCGCGTACGAGCAGTACTTC.